The entry below gives a single TCR beta chain sequence along with its context. No antigen is known for it. PCR was performed using 60 Vbeta and 13 Jbeta primers. Measured with immunoSEQ multiplex PCR; TCRdb has only the in-frame clones, and not every one. The sample includes 100,000 to 150,000 clones, over 60% of them seen just once. Trimming stripped 3 bases from V and 11 bases from J, with 11 bases between. Germline loops: CDR1 MDHEN, CDR2 SYDVKM. CDR3 length: 12 amino acids. These data are taken from a study of cytomegalovirus exposure and HLA in healthy donors. On the study more broadly: As an earlier analysis found, some 180 million T cells yielded 117 million unique TCR beta sequences.

The study, taken as a whole, reports: At a 0.05 false discovery rate, a later analysis found some 18,000 TCR beta sequences to be associated with HLA alleles. More clonal expansion characterized HLA-associated TCR beta chains than equally common others in a later analysis.

The TCR was taken from a human donor in good health. The gene calls are TRBV28 and TRBJ1-3; D is possibly TRBD1 (6 bases). Material: PBMCs. The CDR3 DNA reads TGTGCCAGCAGTTTCCAGGGGAGTGCCATATATTTT. This codes for CASSFQGSAIYF.